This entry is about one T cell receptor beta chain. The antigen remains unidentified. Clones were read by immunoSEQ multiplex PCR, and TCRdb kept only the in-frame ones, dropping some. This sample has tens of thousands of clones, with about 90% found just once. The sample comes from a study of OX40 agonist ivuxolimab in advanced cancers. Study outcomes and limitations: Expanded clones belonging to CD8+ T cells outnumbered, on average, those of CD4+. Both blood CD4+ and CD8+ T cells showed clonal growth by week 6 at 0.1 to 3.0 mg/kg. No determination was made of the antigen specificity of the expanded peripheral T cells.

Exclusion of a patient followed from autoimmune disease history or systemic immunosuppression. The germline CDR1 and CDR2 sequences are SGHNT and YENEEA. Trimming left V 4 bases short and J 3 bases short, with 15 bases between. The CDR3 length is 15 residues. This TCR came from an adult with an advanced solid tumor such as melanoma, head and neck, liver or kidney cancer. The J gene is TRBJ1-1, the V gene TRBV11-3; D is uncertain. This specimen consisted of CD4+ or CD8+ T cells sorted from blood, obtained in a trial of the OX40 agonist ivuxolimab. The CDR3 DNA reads TGTGCCAGCAGCTCGTGGACCGCCACTTACACTGAAGCTTTCTTT. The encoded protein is CASSSWTATYTEAFF.